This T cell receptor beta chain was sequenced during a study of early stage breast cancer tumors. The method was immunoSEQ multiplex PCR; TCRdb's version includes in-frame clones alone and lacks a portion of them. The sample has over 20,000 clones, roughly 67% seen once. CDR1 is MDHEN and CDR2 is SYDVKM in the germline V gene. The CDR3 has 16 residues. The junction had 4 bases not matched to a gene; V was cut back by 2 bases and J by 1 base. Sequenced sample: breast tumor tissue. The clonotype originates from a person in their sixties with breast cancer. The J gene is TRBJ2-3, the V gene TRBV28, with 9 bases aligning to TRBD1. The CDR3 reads CASSLSTGGGTDTQYF. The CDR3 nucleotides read TGTGCCAGCAGTTTAAGTACAGGGGGCGGCACAGATACGCAGTATTTT.